This T cell receptor (beta chain) came from a study of blood T cells in healthy people across ages. Trimming shortened V by 2 bases and J by 4 bases, and 8 bases separated the two germline ends. The CDR3 contains 14 residues. Looked up from germline, CDR1 is MNHNS and CDR2 is SASEGT. A second roughly 6 to 12 cycle PCR used barcoded and J-beta primers. TCRdb redid the calling of the 5' RACE reads with MiXCR, one entry per CDR3 protein. The sample lists around 1.7 million distinct CDR3 sequences, 28% occurring once. V usage is TRBV6-1 and J usage is TRBJ2-2; D gene ambiguous. The clonotype comes from a woman in her 30s in good health. Sequences were obtained from blood. CDR3 in DNA: TGTGCCAGCAGTGAACGGAACCCCACCGGGGAGCTGTTTTTT. Protein sequence: CASSERNPTGELFF.